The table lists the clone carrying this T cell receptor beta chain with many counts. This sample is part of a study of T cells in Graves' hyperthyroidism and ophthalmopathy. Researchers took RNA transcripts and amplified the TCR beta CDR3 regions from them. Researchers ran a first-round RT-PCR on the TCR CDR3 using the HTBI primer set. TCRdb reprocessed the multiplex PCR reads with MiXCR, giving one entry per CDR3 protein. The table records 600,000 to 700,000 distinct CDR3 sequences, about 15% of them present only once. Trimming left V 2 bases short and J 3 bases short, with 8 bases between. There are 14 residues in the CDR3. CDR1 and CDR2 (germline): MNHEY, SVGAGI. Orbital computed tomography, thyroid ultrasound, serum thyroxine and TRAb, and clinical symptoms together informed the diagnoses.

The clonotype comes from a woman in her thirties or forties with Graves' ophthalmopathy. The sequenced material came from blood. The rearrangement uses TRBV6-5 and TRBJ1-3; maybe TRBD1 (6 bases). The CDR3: CASSYHRVGNTIYF. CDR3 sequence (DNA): TGTGCCAGCAGTTACCACAGGGTTGGAAACACCATATATTTT.